The rows below give T cell receptor beta chains drawn from one sample of a study of cytomegalovirus exposure and HLA in healthy donors. Profiling relied on immunoSEQ multiplex PCR, and the TCRdb table lists in-frame clones only, not all of them. The table has 150,000 to 200,000 clones, around three quarters seen once. Sequences were obtained from PBMCs. The receptors derive from a woman aged 45-60 years in good health and CMV-seronegative. CDR3s include the opening cysteine and the closing phenylalanine or tryptophan. Each record gives: J gene, clone size, D gene, V gene, CDR3 DNA, CDR3 protein. A D gene is named only where the DNA matches it firmly. Part of the rows lack a size; the others show once, few, many or a class for expanded clones.

J: TRBJ1-1
size: .
D: .
V: TRBV19
DNA: TGTGCCAGTATAGGCAGGGTGGCTGAAGCTTTCTTT
CDR3: CASIGRVAEAFF

J: TRBJ2-3
size: .
D: TRBD2
V: TRBV7-2
DNA: TGTGCCAGCAGCTTAGTCGGGGGGGGCGTAGATACGCAGTATTTT
CDR3: CASSLVGGGVDTQYF

J: TRBJ2-5
size: .
D: TRBD1
V: TRBV18
DNA: TGTGCCAGCTCACCGGGGACAGGTCAAGAGACCCAGTACTTC
CDR3: CASSPGTGQETQYF

J: TRBJ2-7
size: .
D: .
V: TRBV28
DNA: TGTGCCAGCAGTCCTACCGGCGAGCAGTACTTC
CDR3: CASSPTGEQYF

J: TRBJ2-7
size: .
D: .
V: TRBV9
DNA: TGTGCCAGCAGTGACACTAGTCGGGGCTACGAGCAGTACTTC
CDR3: CASSDTSRGYEQYF

J: TRBJ1-2
size: few
D: .
V: TRBV4-3
DNA: TGCGCCAGCAGCCAAGACGCGGGTCAGCCGTATTATGGCTACACCTTC
CDR3: CASSQDAGQPYYGYTF

J: TRBJ1-1
size: .
D: TRBD1
V: TRBV19
DNA: TGTGCCAGTAGTCCCAGGACAGGGCTGTGGAACACTGAAGCTTTCTTT
CDR3: CASSPRTGLWNTEAFF

J: TRBJ1-6
size: .
D: .
V: TRBV25-1
DNA: TGTGCCAGCAGTGGGGCAGGGGATAATTCACCCCTCCACTTT
CDR3: CASSGAGDNSPLHF

J: TRBJ2-1
size: few
D: TRBD2
V: TRBV13
DNA: TGTGCCAGCAGTCCCTTCGCGGGAGATTCTTACAATGAGCAGTTCTTC
CDR3: CASSPFAGDSYNEQFF

J: TRBJ1-5
size: .
D: TRBD1
V: TRBV6-1
DNA: TGTGCCAGCAGCGGGACAGCGCCTACATGGCAGCCCCAGCATTTT
CDR3: CASSGTAPTWQPQHF

J: TRBJ2-7
size: .
D: .
V: TRBV5-1
DNA: TGCGCCAGCAGCTTGGACGGGAGCGGGCACGAGCAGTACTTC
CDR3: CASSLDGSGHEQYF

J: TRBJ1-1
size: .
D: .
V: TRBV28
DNA: TGTGCCAGCAATTTTCCTGTGGGAGGGTCGAACACTGAAGCTTTCTTT
CDR3: CASNFPVGGSNTEAFF

J: TRBJ2-7
size: once
D: TRBD1
V: TRBV6-5
DNA: TGTGCCAGCAGTCGGACAGGGGACTCCTACGAGCAGTACTTC
CDR3: CASSRTGDSYEQYF

J: TRBJ1-5
size: .
D: .
V: TRBV5-6
DNA: TGTGCCAGCAGCTTCTACTTCGGCGGTAATCAGCCCCAGCATTTT
CDR3: CASSFYFGGNQPQHF

J: TRBJ2-3
size: .
D: .
V: TRBV4-2
DNA: TGTGCCAGCAGCCACCCCCAGGGGCAAGACACAGATACGCAGTATTTT
CDR3: CASSHPQGQDTDTQYF

J: TRBJ1-4
size: .
D: .
V: TRBV7-9
DNA: TGTTCCATTGTGGGGCCTAATGAAAAACTGTTTTTT
CDR3: CSIVGPNEKLFF

J: TRBJ1-4
size: .
D: .
V: TRBV4-3
DNA: TGCGCCAGCAGCCCCGCGGGAGCAACTAATGAAAAACTGTTTTTT
CDR3: CASSPAGATNEKLFF

J: TRBJ2-7
size: .
D: TRBD1
V: TRBV27
DNA: TGTGCCAGCAGTACCACCGGGACAGGGCCCTACGAGCAGTACTTC
CDR3: CASSTTGTGPYEQYF

J: TRBJ2-1
size: .
D: .
V: TRBV28
DNA: TGTGCCAGCAGTTTCCCCGAGGGCTTTATCTACAATGAGCAGTTCTTC
CDR3: CASSFPEGFIYNEQFF

J: TRBJ2-2
size: .
D: .
V: TRBV5-1
DNA: TGCGCCAGCAGCTTGGGACAACTCACCGGGGAGCTGTTTTTT
CDR3: CASSLGQLTGELFF

J: TRBJ1-5
size: .
D: TRBD1
V: TRBV10-3
DNA: TGTGCCATCAGTAAAGGGACAGGGGTCAATCAGCCCCAGCATTTT
CDR3: CAISKGTGVNQPQHF

J: TRBJ2-3
size: .
D: .
V: TRBV28
DNA: TGTGCCAGCAGTTTGTTGACTCGCACAGATACGCAGTATTTT
CDR3: CASSLLTRTDTQYF

J: TRBJ1-1
size: .
D: .
V: TRBV11-2
DNA: TGTGCCAGCAGCTTAGCGGGGGAGACTGAAGCTTTCTTT
CDR3: CASSLAGETEAFF

J: TRBJ2-5
size: .
D: .
V: TRBV29-1
DNA: TGCAGCGTTGAAGGGAACTTTTTGCGGGAGACCCAGTACTTC
CDR3: CSVEGNFLRETQYF

J: TRBJ1-3
size: .
D: .
V: TRBV7-9
DNA: TGTGCCAGCAGCTCCGACCAGAGGGGGAACACCATATATTTT
CDR3: CASSSDQRGNTIYF

J: TRBJ2-7
size: .
D: .
V: TRBV25-1
DNA: TGTGCCAGCAGGGCCGGGACTCAAGGCTACGAGCAGTACTTC
CDR3: CASRAGTQGYEQYF

J: TRBJ1-2
size: .
D: TRBD1
V: TRBV5-1
DNA: TGCGCCAGCAGCTTGGGGACAGGGGGCGCCGGCTATGGCTACACCTTC
CDR3: CASSLGTGGAGYGYTF

J: TRBJ1-4
size: .
D: .
V: TRBV19
DNA: TGTGCCAGTAGTACTCCGGGGGGCCCTAATGAAAAACTGTTTTTT
CDR3: CASSTPGGPNEKLFF

J: TRBJ1-2
size: few
D: TRBD1
V: TRBV28
DNA: TGTGCCAGCAGTTTATTGGACAGGGGTGGTGGCTACACCTTC
CDR3: CASSLLDRGGGYTF